This T cell receptor (beta chain) originates from a study of CD4 and CD8 cells across lung adenocarcinoma regions (dated by TCRdb to the late 2010s). The study in broad terms: The study compared tumor centers with tumor margins to examine intratumor heterogeneity of the T cell receptor repertoire.

Trimming removed 6 bases from V and 9 bases from J, leaving 18 bases between the germline ends. The germline V gene (reference sequence) provides CDR1 WNHNN and CDR2 SYGVQD. The CDR3 goes from the cysteine to the phenylalanine over 14 residues. CDR3 DNA only is kept here, 42 bases in frame from base 1. Library method: PCR. This sample was sequenced with a HiSeq X Ten. TCRdb trimmed the raw reads at Q25, called clones with MiXCR and kept productive beta chains. Each entry merges the rows of one CDR3 protein and shows their most common DNA and genes. The sample records about 17,000 distinct CDR3 sequences, 46% of which are singletons. The ten largest clones capture around a fifth of the sample. The sample holds a few counts of this clonotype. No antigen is known for it. No much larger clonotype is one base removed from it; base qualities were not supplied. Donors were patients with localized lung adenocarcinoma, a subtype of non-small cell lung cancer. Samples were obtained from the margins of localized lung adenocarcinomas. CD4+ T cells from tumor tissue were profiled separately from CD8+ T cells for TCR repertoire analysis.

The clonotype originates from a male donor with lung adenocarcinoma. The CD4 and CD8 labels of this study may be unreliable. Source material: CD4+ T cells from the margin of a lung tumor. The cell subset or site label here, explained by the study, means: tumor margin region. The chain uses TRBV10-1 and TRBJ2-1, and the D gene may be TRBD2, 6 bases matching. The bases read TGCGCCAGCAGCACTGGGACTCCCCGGGGTGAGCAGTTCTTC. This codes for CASSTGTPRGEQFF.